This is a list of T cell receptor beta chains from one sample in a study of blood T cells in healthy people across ages. Each CDR3 protein is one row after TCRdb ran MiXCR on the 5' RACE reads. The sample lists about 1,400,000 distinct CDR3 sequences; around 59% were seen once. Sequenced: blood. These receptors all stem from a man between 18 and 35 years old in good health. CDR3s include the opening cysteine and the closing phenylalanine or tryptophan. The D gene is left open where the match is weak. For some rows the clone size is stated as once, few or many, or as a class when expanded; others skip it.

V gene,J gene,clone size,D gene,CDR3 protein,CDR3 DNA
TRBV27,TRBJ2-1,.,.,CASSDSPYNEQFF,TGTGCCAGTAGTGACAGTCCCTACAATGAGCAGTTCTTC
TRBV27,TRBJ2-3,.,.,CASSLPTSDTQYF,TGTGCCAGCAGTCTACCGACATCAGATACGCAGTATTTT
TRBV15,TRBJ2-3,.,.,CATSYRTGTDTQYF,TGTGCCACCAGCTACCGGACAGGCACAGATACGCAGTATTTT
TRBV12-3/TRBV12-4,TRBJ2-1,.,TRBD1,CASNHPGTGDNEQFF,TGTGCCAGCAACCACCCCGGGACAGGGGATAATGAGCAGTTCTTC
TRBV5-1,TRBJ2-5,once,.,CASRPGASSETQYF,TGCGCCAGCAGACCCGGGGCTAGCTCAGAGACCCAGTACTTC
TRBV3-1,TRBJ2-5,.,TRBD1,CASSQDMTGQETQYF,TGTGCCAGCAGCCAAGATATGACAGGGCAAGAGACCCAGTACTTC
TRBV7-2,TRBJ2-7,few,TRBD2,CASSSTLAGEMYEQYF,TGTGCCAGCAGTTCCACTCTAGCGGGAGAGATGTACGAGCAGTACTTC
TRBV12-3/TRBV12-4,TRBJ1-1,.,.,CASSLRQMAFF,TGTGCCAGCAGTTTAAGACAGATGGCTTTCTTT
TRBV2,TRBJ2-2,.,.,CAVQGTDTGELFF,TGTGCCGTGCAGGGGACTGACACCGGGGAGCTGTTTTTT
TRBV20-1,TRBJ2-7,few,.,CSARLPGTYEQYF,TGCAGTGCTAGGCTACCGGGTACCTACGAGCAGTACTTC
TRBV18,TRBJ2-7,.,.,CASSPDWTGNSYEQYF,TGTGCCAGCTCACCCGACTGGACGGGGAATTCCTACGAGCAGTACTTC